This is a list of T cell receptor beta chains from one sample in a study of PD-L1 blockade in urothelial cancer. The method was immunoSEQ multiplex PCR; TCRdb's version includes in-frame clones alone and lacks a portion of them. Counted here are under 95,000 clones, roughly 84% occurring once; the ten biggest clones make up around a tenth. The specimen comprised PBMCs, sampled around atezolizumab (anti-PD-L1) treatment. Receptors were obtained from a woman between 65 and 79 years old with urothelial cancer. Each CDR3 is given with its conserved first and last residue. D genes are given only for firm matches. Clone size is shown for a subset of rows, as once, few, many or a class of expanded clone.

J,V,size,D,CDR3,DNA
TRBJ1-5,TRBV6-6,.,.,CASSYSFLNQPQHF,TGTGCCAGCAGTTACAGCTTTCTCAATCAGCCCCAGCATTTT
TRBJ2-7,TRBV7-2,.,.,CASSLAGSPAYEQYF,TGTGCCAGCAGCTTAGCGGGCTCACCGGCCTACGAGCAGTACTTC
TRBJ2-2,TRBV6-6,.,.,CASSYVRPSETGELFF,TGTGCCAGCAGTTACGTAAGGCCCAGCGAAACCGGGGAGCTGTTTTTT
TRBJ2-7,TRBV30,.,.,CAWSQDSEQYF,TGTGCCTGGAGTCAGGACAGCGAGCAGTACTTC
TRBJ1-1,TRBV7-6,.,.,CASSPVGVRNTEAFF,TGTGCCAGCAGCCCAGTAGGGGTTCGGAACACTGAAGCTTTCTTT
TRBJ2-5,TRBV5-1,.,TRBD2,CASSLGTRGGTQYF,TGCGCCAGCAGCTTGGGGACTAGGGGTGGGACCCAGTACTTC
TRBJ2-7,TRBV28,.,TRBD1,CASSSHADRSSGEQYF,TGTGCCAGCAGTTCCCACGCGGACAGGTCATCGGGGGAGCAGTACTTC
TRBJ2-1,TRBV2,.,TRBD2,CASRGIGAGDIGEQFF,TGTGCCAGCAGAGGGATAGGGGCGGGAGACATCGGTGAGCAGTTCTTC
TRBJ2-2,TRBV7-8,.,TRBD1,CASSLRTGGTTGELFF,TGTGCCAGCAGCCTCCGGACAGGGGGCACCACCGGGGAGCTGTTTTTT
TRBJ2-1,TRBV6-6,.,TRBD2,CATIRGGLYNEQFF,TGTGCCACGATACGGGGGGGCCTATACAATGAGCAGTTCTTC
TRBJ2-5,TRBV6-4,.,.,CASSAGTAGRETQYF,TGTGCCAGCAGTGCCGGGACTGCGGGTCGGGAGACCCAGTACTTC
TRBJ2-3,TRBV10-3,.,.,CAIGQDTQYF,TGTGCCATCGGGCAAGATACGCAGTATTTT
TRBJ1-5,TRBV30,.,.,CACLGGPGSNQPQHF,TGTGCCTGCCTCGGTGGCCCGGGTAGCAATCAGCCCCAGCATTTT
TRBJ1-4,TRBV19,.,.,CASSPVVTNEKLFF,TGTGCCTCCTCACCGGTAGTAACTAATGAAAAACTGTTTTTT
TRBJ2-1,TRBV7-8,.,TRBD2,CASSSPGLAGHNEQFF,TGTGCCAGCAGCTCACCGGGACTAGCGGGCCACAATGAGCAGTTCTTC
TRBJ2-3,TRBV5-1,.,TRBD1,CASRTGLSTDTQYF,TGCGCCAGCAGGACAGGGCTTAGCACAGATACGCAGTATTTT
TRBJ2-1,TRBV29-1,once,.,CSVGSATGWDEQFF,TGCAGCGTTGGAAGCGCTACCGGATGGGATGAGCAGTTCTTC
TRBJ2-3,TRBV6-1,.,TRBD2,CASSGAVAGDLPDTQYF,TGTGCCAGCAGTGGGGCGGTAGCGGGAGATCTCCCAGATACGCAGTATTTT
TRBJ1-2,TRBV7-2,few,.,CASSLGSGRVYSIGYTF,TGTGCCAGCAGCTTAGGATCGGGCAGGGTCTACTCGATTGGCTACACCTTC
TRBJ1-6,TRBV7-2,.,.,CASSLPGVNSPLHF,TGTGCCAGCAGCCTTCCAGGGGTTAATTCACCCCTCCACTTT
TRBJ2-1,TRBV7-8,few,.,CASSLRGGGNEQFF,TGTGCCAGCAGCTTAAGAGGGGGTGGGAATGAGCAGTTCTTC
TRBJ2-2,TRBV9,once,TRBD2,CASSGGGAPVPGELFF,TGTGCCAGCAGCGGGGGGGGAGCCCCGGTCCCCGGGGAGCTGTTTTTT
TRBJ2-1,TRBV4-2,.,TRBD2,CASSRGTSGTYNEQFF,TGTGCCAGCAGCCGAGGGACTAGCGGGACCTATAATGAGCAGTTCTTC
TRBJ2-3,TRBV7-8,.,TRBD2,CASRRTSGRTTDTQYF,TGTGCCAGCAGGCGGACTAGCGGGCGGACCACAGATACGCAGTATTTT
TRBJ1-6,TRBV6-6,few,.,CATQTQGISPLHF,TGTGCCACCCAGACTCAGGGGATATCACCCCTCCACTTT
TRBJ1-6,TRBV30,.,TRBD1,CAWSRGQNNSPLHF,TGTGCCTGGAGCAGGGGGCAGAATAATTCACCCCTCCACTTT
TRBJ2-5,TRBV19,.,.,CASARELYQETQYF,TGTGCCTCCGCCCGGGAATTATACCAAGAGACCCAGTACTTC
TRBJ1-1,TRBV4-1,.,.,CASSQGYPGVNTEAFF,TGCGCCAGCAGCCAAGGATACCCCGGGGTAAACACTGAAGCTTTCTTT
TRBJ1-2,TRBV30,few,.,CAWRVRGGIIYGYTF,TGTGCCTGGAGGGTTAGGGGGGGCATTATCTATGGCTACACCTTC
TRBJ1-1,TRBV2,few,.,CASSGNRDTEAFF,TGTGCCAGCAGTGGGAACAGGGACACTGAAGCTTTCTTT
TRBJ2-1,TRBV9,.,TRBD2,CASSQGDLAGGHYNEQFF,TGTGCCAGCAGCCAGGGGGATCTAGCGGGGGGCCACTACAATGAGCAGTTCTTC
TRBJ2-5,TRBV23-1,.,TRBD1,CASSQSNLAWTGAETQYF,TGCGCCAGCAGTCAATCGAACCTCGCCTGGACAGGGGCAGAGACCCAGTACTTC
TRBJ2-3,TRBV5-1,few,TRBD2,CASSLVGTIGTDTQYF,TGCGCCAGCAGCTTGGTTGGGACTATAGGCACAGATACGCAGTATTTT
TRBJ2-1,TRBV7-2,.,TRBD2,CASSPQSGRGNEQFF,TGTGCCAGCAGCCCGCAGAGCGGGAGAGGCAATGAGCAGTTCTTC
TRBJ1-2,TRBV28,.,TRBD1,CASRSRGALNYGYTF,TGTGCCAGCAGGTCCAGGGGGGCGCTCAACTATGGCTACACCTTC
TRBJ2-7,TRBV28,.,.,CASSFEGGSWEQYF,TGTGCCAGCAGTTTTGAGGGCGGGTCGTGGGAGCAGTACTTC
TRBJ2-1,TRBV5-1,.,TRBD2,CASSLTSSGGYNEQFF,TGCGCCAGCAGCTTGACTTCTAGCGGGGGTTACAATGAGCAGTTCTTC
TRBJ2-5,TRBV28,.,.,CASSYAGNQETQYF,TGTGCCAGCAGTTACGCAGGGAACCAAGAGACCCAGTACTTC
TRBJ2-5,TRBV5-1,.,TRBD1,CASSFPGQQETQYF,TGCGCCAGCAGCTTTCCGGGACAGCAAGAGACCCAGTACTTC
TRBJ1-5,TRBV28,.,.,CASSLTDNQPQHF,TGTGCCAGCAGTTTAACAGACAATCAGCCCCAGCATTTT
TRBJ2-2,TRBV2,.,.,CASRAALAGELFF,TGTGCCAGCAGGGCGGCGCTAGCCGGGGAGCTGTTTTTT
TRBJ2-5,TRBV18,.,TRBD1,CASSPTGGTPWETQYF,TGTGCCAGCTCACCGACAGGGGGAACACCGTGGGAGACCCAGTACTTC
TRBJ2-7,TRBV9,.,TRBD1,CASSQRGTGPYEQYF,TGTGCCAGCAGCCAACGGGGGACAGGCCCCTACGAGCAGTACTTC
TRBJ2-1,TRBV18,few,.,CASSSYNEQFF,TGTGCCAGCTCGTCGTACAATGAGCAGTTCTTC
TRBJ1-2,TRBV5-4,.,.,CASSLGGGTYRNYGYTF,TGTGCCAGCAGCTTGGGGGGGGGAACGTACCGAAACTATGGCTACACCTTC
TRBJ2-1,TRBV7-3,once,.,CASSKDPGDEQFF,TGTGCCAGCAGCAAGGACCCAGGGGATGAGCAGTTCTTC
TRBJ2-5,TRBV11-2,.,TRBD1,CASSLWTFGDRLTQETQYF,TGTGCCAGCAGCTTATGGACTTTCGGGGACAGGCTTACCCAAGAGACCCAGTACTTC
TRBJ2-2,TRBV19,.,TRBD2,CASSNPGLASNTGELFF,TGTGCCAGTAGTAACCCTGGACTAGCGTCGAACACCGGGGAGCTGTTTTTT
TRBJ2-3,TRBV19,.,TRBD2,CASSTRPGLAGSWDTQYF,TGTGCCAGTAGTACCCGACCGGGACTAGCGGGCTCCTGGGATACGCAGTATTTT
TRBJ2-7,TRBV11-2,.,.,CASSRLGQGIYEQYF,TGTGCCAGCAGCCGCCTCGGGCAGGGGATCTACGAGCAGTACTTC
TRBJ2-1,TRBV9,.,.,CASSTTLGYGGNEQFF,TGTGCCAGCAGCACCACCCTAGGCTACGGCGGCAATGAGCAGTTCTTC
TRBJ1-1,TRBV29-1,.,TRBD1,CSVVVGQATEAFF,TGCAGCGTTGTTGTGGGACAGGCCACTGAAGCTTTCTTT
TRBJ1-4,TRBV6-5,.,TRBD1,CASRQQGDGEKLFF,TGTGCCAGCAGACAACAGGGGGATGGTGAAAAACTGTTTTTT
TRBJ2-6,TRBV4-1,.,.,CASSPLGKGGANVLTF,TGCGCCAGCAGCCCCCTTGGGAAGGGAGGAGCCAACGTCCTGACTTTC